The 14 T cell receptor beta chains reported below all come from one sample, sequenced in a study of blood T cell repertoires in COVID-19. Data came from immunoSEQ multiplex PCR; TCRdb stores just in-frame clones and leaves some out. This sample yields around 250,000 clones, of which approximately 89% are seen a single time; about 3.1% belongs to the top ten. The sample comprised PBMCs or T cells enriched from blood (not recorded which). Receptors originate from a woman aged 40 to 50 who had been exposed to COVID-19.

This clone was observed a single time. The chain employs TRBV30 and TRBJ1-5, with D tentatively TRBD1 (5 bases). V lost 1 base to trimming and J lost 12 bases, with 10 bases between them. Germline V gene data show CDR1 as GTSNPN and CDR2 as SVGIG (reference sequence). This CDR3 is built from 11 residues. DNA for the CDR3: TGTGCCTGGAGTGAGTCGGGGGTCCAGCATTTT. Translation gives CAWSESGVQHF.

This chain uses TRBV19 with TRBJ2-7, with 8 bases lining up with TRBD1. The trim removed 7 bases at V and 1 base at J, leaving 3 bases unmatched. Germline values: CDR1 LNHDA, CDR2 SQIVND (reference sequence). This CDR3 region has 13 residues. The CDR3 DNA reads TGTGCCAGTACGGACAGGGAATCCTACGAGCAGTACTTC. This encodes CASTDRESYEQYF.

This clone was counted a few times. The chain recombines TRBV6-5 with TRBJ1-2; TRBD1 is a possible D gene (5 bases). Trimming removed 8 bases at V and 4 bases at J, with 17 bases between. Germline loops: CDR1 MNHEY, CDR2 SVGAGI. The CDR3 spans 14 residues. This CDR3 is CASLPLQGTYGYTF. The CDR3 DNA is TGTGCCAGCCTCCCCCTCCAGGGTACCTATGGCTACACCTTC.

The chain carries TRBV24-1 and TRBJ2-7; 7 bases fit TRBD1. The CDR3 length is 14 residues. Germline CDR1 is KGHDR and CDR2 is SFDVKD. V was clipped by 5 bases and J by 3 bases; unmatched bases: 6. The CDR3 loop reads CATSVGYRGYEQYV. In nucleotides, the CDR3 is TGTGCCACCAGTGTGGGCTACAGGGGCTACGAGCAGTACGTC.

V usage is TRBV28 and J usage is TRBJ2-3; TRBD2 might be the D (8 bases). Per germline, CDR1 MDHEN and CDR2 SYDVKM. The CDR3 covers 15 residues. Trimming stripped 10 bases from V and 4 bases from J, with 21 bases between. The CDR3 DNA is TGTGCCATCCTCCCCGGGAGGGGGCATGCAGATACGCAGTATTTT. This codes for CAILPGRGHADTQYF.

The CDR3 reads CASSDDKWGLAGTKETQYF. CDR3 nucleotide sequence: TGTGCCAGCAGCGACGACAAGTGGGGACTAGCGGGCACCAAAGAGACCCAGTACTTC. J is TRBJ2-5 and V is TRBV5-4, with 12 positions matching TRBD2. Per germline, CDR1 SGHNT and CDR2 YYREEE (reference sequence). This CDR3 has 19 amino acids. V lost 4 bases to trimming and J lost 3 bases; unmatched junction nucleotides: 16.

The chain carries TRBV4-2 and TRBJ1-2; TRBD1 matches 9 bases. The V gene end was trimmed by 4 bases and the J gene end by 6 bases; junction bases not matched to a gene: 9. The CDR3 is 15 amino acids. Germline V gene lookup returns CDR1 LGHNA and CDR2 YNFKEQ. In nucleotides, the CDR3 is TGTGCCAGCAGCCTGGGGACAGGGTTTTTTCATGGCTACACCTTC. Its translation: CASSLGTGFFHGYTF.

J is TRBJ2-6 and V is TRBV19, with TRBD2 as a possible D gene (7 bases). Germline loops: CDR1 LNHDA, CDR2 SQIVND (reference sequence). V was shortened by 2 bases and J by 0 bases, with 11 bases between the two germline ends. This CDR3 has 17 amino acids. The CDR3 here is CASSILGGLSGANVLTF. The DNA for the CDR3 is TGTGCCAGTAGTATATTGGGGGGGCTCTCTGGGGCCAACGTCCTGACTTTC.

The chain carries TRBV5-8 and TRBJ1-1; D is unclear. CDR1 SGHTS and CDR2 YDEGEE come from the germline V gene. Trimming stripped 0 bases from V and 10 bases from J, with 7 bases between. The CDR3 covers 11 residues. This CDR3 is CASSLGVTAFF. The CDR3 coding sequence is TGTGCCAGCAGCTTGGGCGTTACAGCTTTCTTT.

V gene TRBV19 combines with J gene TRBJ1-2; 7 bases map to TRBD1. Germline assignment: CDR1 LNHDA and CDR2 SQIVND (reference sequence). The CDR3 consists of 15 residues. V lost 6 bases and J lost 7; bases outside the gene matches: 14. The CDR3 nucleotides read TGTGCCAGTAGCGCCTCGGTAGGGGGCGGTGGTGGCTACACCTTC. This encodes CASSASVGGGGGYTF.

This chain joins TRBV7-8 and TRBJ2-3; D perhaps matches TRBD1 (5 bases). V was pared by 4 bases and J by 4 bases, with 9 bases between. The CDR3 consists of 13 residues. Germline lookup yields CDR1 SGHVS and CDR2 FQNEAQ. CDR3 DNA sequence: TGTGCCAGCAGCTGGACCAGGGCAGATACGCAGTATTTT. This sequence encodes CASSWTRADTQYF.

V is TRBV11-3 and J is TRBJ2-2; weak D call: TRBD2 (5 bases). CDR1 SGHNT and CDR2 YENEEA come from the germline V gene. The CDR3 is made up of 12 amino acids. The germline V and J ends were trimmed by 10 bases and 6 bases, with 12 bases remaining between them. The CDR3 DNA reads TGTGCCACCTCCCCGGGGTCCGGGGAGCTGTTTTTT. It codes for CATSPGSGELFF. Full variable domain (remainder filled in from reference TRBV11-3 and TRBJ2-2): EAGVVQSPRYKIIEKKQPVAFWCNPISGHNTLYWYLQNLGQGPELLIRYENEEAVDDSQLPKDRFSAERLKGVDSTLKIQPAELGDSAVYLCATSPGSGELFFGEGSRLTVL.

The J gene is TRBJ2-1, the V gene TRBV2; 7 positions agree with TRBD2. The CDR3 consists of 15 residues. The J segment lost 2 bases and the V segment lost 11 bases, leaving 12 bases of the junction unmatched. Germline V gives CDR1 SNHLY, CDR2 FYNNEI. In DNA form, the CDR3 reads TGTGCCTGGAACCCCCCAGGGACTACCTACAATGAGCAGTTCTTC. Encoded protein: CAWNPPGTTYNEQFF. Using reference TRBV2 and TRBJ2-1 for the parts outside the CDR3, the full variable domain is EPEVTQTPSHQVTQMGQEVILRCVPISNHLYFYWYRQILGQKVEFLVSFYNNEISEKSEIFDDQFSVERPDGSNFTLKIRSTKLEDSAMYFCAWNPPGTTYNEQFFGPGTRLTVL.

J is TRBJ1-6 and V is TRBV6-5; 8 bases line up with TRBD1. V was clipped by 8 bases and J by 10 bases; unmatched bases: 7. The germline gives CDR1 MNHEY, CDR2 SVGAGI. There are 13 residues in the CDR3. DNA of the CDR3: TGTGCCAGCCATCGGGACAGGCGGTCACCCCTCCACTTT. Translated: CASHRDRRSPLHF.